This is a list of T cell receptor beta chains from one sample in a study of CD8 T cells in ankylosing spondylitis. TCRdb re-derived calls from the 5' RACE reads in MiXCR, one entry per CDR3 protein. The sample records around 390,000 distinct CDR3 sequences, 20% to 25% being singletons. Sequenced input: blood, either unsorted or a sorted T cell fraction (not recorded which). Every receptor here comes from a male donor with ankylosing spondylitis. CDR3s include the opening cysteine and the closing phenylalanine or tryptophan.

CDR3aa	j_gene	v_gene
CASSWSPGAANTQYF	TRBJ2-3	TRBV5-1
CASSPRGVRNEQFF	TRBJ2-1	TRBV12-3/TRBV12-4
CSVEVRRTGGLYGYTF	TRBJ1-2	TRBV29-1
CASSSPSLGAGNEQFF	TRBJ2-1	TRBV7-2
CAISEYSSGSDEQFF	TRBJ2-1	TRBV10-3
CSARETSPFEQYF	TRBJ2-7	TRBV20-1
CASSPPTATSTDTQYF	TRBJ2-3	TRBV5-5
CASSYFSGELFF	TRBJ2-2	TRBV6-5
CSARDRRSSGNTIYF	TRBJ1-3	TRBV20-1
CASSLRGRPYGYTF	TRBJ1-2	TRBV28
CASSARQGAIIGELFF	TRBJ2-2	TRBV14
CSVGVLNYGYTF	TRBJ1-2	TRBV29-1
CASALQGWETQYF	TRBJ2-5	TRBV2
CSAGGTAGNEQFF	TRBJ2-1	TRBV20-1
CASSLGSGVGETQYF	TRBJ2-5	TRBV12-3/TRBV12-4
CASSVGDRAMNTEAFF	TRBJ1-1	TRBV9
CATSRGPPGAQYF	TRBJ2-5	TRBV15
CASSPETGLENTNEQFF	TRBJ2-1	TRBV21-1
CASSPLRGKDTQYF	TRBJ2-3	TRBV18
CSARGVRNYGYTF	TRBJ1-2	TRBV20-1
CAISPQGVNSPLHF	TRBJ1-6	TRBV10-3
CATSDWVGSHLSNTGELFF	TRBJ2-2	TRBV24-1
CASSPEGTLDYGYTF	TRBJ1-2	TRBV18
CSVEEWQKGYTF	TRBJ1-2	TRBV29-1
CASSPMLETYEQYF	TRBJ2-7	TRBV18
CASLLRQGNNEQFF	TRBJ2-1	TRBV28
CASWPSGISGELFF	TRBJ2-2	TRBV6-2/TRBV6-3
CASSPIRGYEQYF	TRBJ2-7	TRBV18
CASNRDSRLNQPQHF	TRBJ1-5	TRBV12-3/TRBV12-4
CASSSQPRPTGELFF	TRBJ2-2	TRBV7-3
CASSLKGGSPTGELFF	TRBJ2-2	TRBV6-5
CASSIWDRGPGYTF	TRBJ1-2	TRBV19
CASNLLHGNEQFF	TRBJ2-1	TRBV19
CSARVSGIRVAQYF	TRBJ2-3	TRBV20-1
CASSRGAGASNQAQHF	TRBJ1-5	TRBV28
CSASHGENYGYTF	TRBJ1-2	TRBV20-1
CASTLREDSPFQRAF	TRBJ1-1	TRBV6-1
CASSLDRIDRVAGELFF	TRBJ2-2	TRBV11-2
CASSQDRRDRSSYEQYF	TRBJ2-7	TRBV4-1
CASSQDLGRRAFF	TRBJ1-1	TRBV3-1
CASGGVGSGELFF	TRBJ2-2	TRBV10-2
CASSVLAENTGELFF	TRBJ2-2	TRBV2
CASSIAQAGQGYTF	TRBJ1-2	TRBV19
CASSPGAPYNEQFF	TRBJ2-1	TRBV7-3
CAIKDPVSGNTIYF	TRBJ1-3	TRBV10-3
CASSFKRNEQFF	TRBJ2-1	TRBV12-3/TRBV12-4